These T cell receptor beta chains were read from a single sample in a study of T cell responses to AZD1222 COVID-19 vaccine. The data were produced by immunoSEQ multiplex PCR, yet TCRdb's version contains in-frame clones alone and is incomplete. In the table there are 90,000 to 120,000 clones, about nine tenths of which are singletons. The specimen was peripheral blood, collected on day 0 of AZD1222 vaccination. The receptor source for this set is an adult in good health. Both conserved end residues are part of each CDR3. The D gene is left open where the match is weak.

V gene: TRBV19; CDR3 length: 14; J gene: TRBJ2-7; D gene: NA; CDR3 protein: CASSMSSGGNEQYF; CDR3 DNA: TGTGCCAGTAGTATGAGCAGTGGGGGGAACGAGCAGTACTTC
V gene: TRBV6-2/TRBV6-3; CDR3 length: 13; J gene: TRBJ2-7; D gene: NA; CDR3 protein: CASSTRLSYEQYF; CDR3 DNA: TGTGCCAGCAGCACCCGACTGTCCTACGAGCAGTACTTC
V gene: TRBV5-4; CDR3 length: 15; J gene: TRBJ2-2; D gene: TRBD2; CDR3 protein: CASSPGGGNTGELFF; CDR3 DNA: TGTGCCAGCAGCCCCGGGGGGGGGAACACCGGGGAGCTGTTTTTT
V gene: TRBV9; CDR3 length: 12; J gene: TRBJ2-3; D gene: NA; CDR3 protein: CASNIQEGTQYF; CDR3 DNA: TGTGCCAGCAACATACAGGAAGGGACGCAGTATTTT
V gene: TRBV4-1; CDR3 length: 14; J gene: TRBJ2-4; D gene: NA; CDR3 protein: CASSQERELNIQYF; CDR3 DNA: TGCGCCAGCAGCCAAGAACGGGAATTAAACATTCAGTACTTC
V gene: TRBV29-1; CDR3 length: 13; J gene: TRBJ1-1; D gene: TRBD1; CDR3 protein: CSALQGGNTEAFF; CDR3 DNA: TGCAGCGCCCTACAGGGGGGCAACACTGAAGCTTTCTTT
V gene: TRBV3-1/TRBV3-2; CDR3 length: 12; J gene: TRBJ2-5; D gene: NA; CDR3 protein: CASSHPPETQYF; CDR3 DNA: TGTGCCAGCAGCCACCCCCCAGAGACCCAGTACTTC
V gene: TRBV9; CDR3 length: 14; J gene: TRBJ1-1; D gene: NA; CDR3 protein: CASSVEGGMTEAFF; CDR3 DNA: TGTGCCAGCAGCGTAGAAGGGGGAATGACTGAAGCTTTCTTT
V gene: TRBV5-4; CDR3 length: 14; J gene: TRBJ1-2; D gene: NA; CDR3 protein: CASRESRGNYGYTF; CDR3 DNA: TGTGCCAGCAGGGAGAGTCGGGGCAACTATGGCTACACCTTC
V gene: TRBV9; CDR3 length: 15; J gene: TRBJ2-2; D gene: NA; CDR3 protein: CASNVDGTRSGELFF; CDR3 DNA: TGTGCCAGCAACGTAGATGGGACCAGGTCCGGGGAGCTGTTTTTT
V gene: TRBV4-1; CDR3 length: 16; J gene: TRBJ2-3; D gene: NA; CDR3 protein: CASSQTWPDSTDTQYF; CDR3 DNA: TGCGCCAGCAGCCAAACGTGGCCTGATAGCACAGATACGCAGTATTTT
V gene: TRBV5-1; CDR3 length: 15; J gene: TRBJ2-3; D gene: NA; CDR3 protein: CASTLEGGSTDTQYF; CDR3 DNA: TGCGCCAGCACCCTTGAGGGAGGAAGCACAGATACGCAGTATTTT